This T cell receptor (beta chain) was identified in a study of OX40 agonist ivuxolimab in advanced cancers. Study-wide context: Ivuxolimab was an agonistic, fully human IgG2 monoclonal antibody directed against OX40 (CD134), a costimulatory receptor. The paper reports the monotherapy dose-escalation portion (N of about 54 patients) of the phase I ivuxolimab trial. The dose-escalation cohort was around 83% male with a mean age of around 64 years, ranging from roughly 23 to 90. Partial responses were achieved by three dose-escalation patients, of whom one had hepatocellular carcinoma and two had cutaneous melanoma. Intravenous ivuxolimab was administered to patients every 2 weeks at six dose levels: 0.01, 0.1, 0.3, 1.5, 3 and 10 mg/kg. Prior anti-PD-1, anti-PD-L1 or anti-CTLA-4 therapy was permitted, and 40% to 50% of dose-escalation patients had received checkpoint inhibitors. The purpose of peripheral TCRbeta sequencing was to test whether ivuxolimab changed TCR sequence diversity and led to clonal T-cell expansion. Among the roughly 50 dose-escalation patients, around 19 had hepatocellular carcinoma, about 15 melanoma, 9 renal cell carcinoma and 9 head and neck cancer. Results and caveats for the whole study, not just this receptor: Which antigens the clonally expanded peripheral T cells were specific for was not determined. In the 0.1-3.0 mg/kg groups, partial responders had among the lowest normalized peripheral clonal expansion, particularly in CD8+ T cells. At doses from 0.1 to 3.0 mg/kg, clonal expansion was seen in both CD4+ and CD8+ blood T cells between baseline and week 6. Low levels of normalized T-cell clonal expansion were also seen in some patients who did not respond. After ivuxolimab, expanded clones were on average more numerous among CD8+ T cells than among CD4+ T cells.

With regard to this clone: Its target antigen remains unknown. The input lacks base qualities; no much larger clone sits a single base away.

The trial excluded patients who had a history of autoimmune disease or were on systemic immunosuppression. Peripheral blood for TCR sequencing was drawn from every dose cohort at baseline, at cycle 4 day 1 and at cycle 7 day 1. Samples came from an open-label, multicenter, first-in-human phase I dose-escalation trial of ivuxolimab. Adults with locally advanced or metastatic melanoma, renal cell, hepatocellular, or head and neck squamous cell carcinoma were enrolled in the trial. Before TCR sequencing, CD4+ T cells and CD8+ T cells from peripheral blood were sorted into separate populations. From its cysteine to its phenylalanine, the CDR3 spans 12 amino acids. Left in the record is the CDR3 DNA by itself, 36 bases read in frame from the first base. V and J are truncated by 3 bases and 2 bases respectively, leaving an intervening sequence of 4 bases. CDR1 and CDR2 are drawn from the germline V gene: SGDLS, YYNGEE.

For sequencing of the TCRbeta CDR3 region, genomic DNA was extracted from the sorted cells. The immunoSEQ Assay was used to sequence the TCRbeta CDR3 regions. Not all clones reach the TCRdb copy of this immuneACCESS table, which keeps in-frame sequences only. Checked studies attribute under half of the gap to unresolved V genes and leave the rest unexplained. This sample is represented by over 70,000 clones; approximately 90% of them were singletons. 0.25% to 0.35% of the sample is in the top ten clones. Recombination connected TRBV9 to TRBJ2-3; no D segment can be confidently identified. Sequenced material: CD4+ or CD8+ T cells sorted from blood, taken in a trial of the OX40 agonist ivuxolimab. This receptor was obtained from an adult with an advanced solid tumor such as melanoma, head and neck, liver or kidney cancer. CDR3 protein: CASSDPTDTQYF. Read as DNA, the sequence is TGTGCCAGCAGCGACCCCACAGATACGCAGTATTTT. With the rest looked up from the reference TRBV9 and TRBJ2-3 genes rather than sequenced, the full variable domain is DSGVTQTPKHLITATGQRVTLRCSPRSGDLSVYWYQQSLDQGLQFLIQYYNGEERAKGNILERFSAQQFPDLHSELNLSSLELGDSALYFCASSDPTDTQYFGPGTRLTVL.